The present T cell receptor beta chain was sequenced within a study of T cell repertoires in cytomegalovirus infection. This CDR3 has 17 residues. CDR1 is SGHVS, CDR2 FQNEAQ, per germline. The trim removed 5 bases at V and 4 bases at J, leaving 15 bases unmatched. This clonotype came up many times. Each CDR3 protein is one row after TCRdb ran MiXCR on the reads. The sample includes hundreds of thousands of distinct CDR3 sequences, more than 8% of them seen just once. Sequencing was carried out using PBMCs. The rearrangement uses TRBV7-8 and TRBJ1-2, with TRBD1 matching 8 bases. This clonotype was sampled from a human donor in good health (CMV status not recorded). Some clones in this sample may be carry-over from other donors' samples. In DNA, the CDR3 is TGTGCCAGCAGCCCCCACCGGACAGGGCATGAGAGCTATGGCTACACCTTC. It encodes CASSPHRTGHESYGYTF.